The 9 T cell receptor beta chains listed next were all sequenced from one sample in a study of shared clonotypes between healthy human individuals. Data came from immunoSEQ multiplex PCR; TCRdb stores just in-frame clones and leaves some out. The sample comprises 2 million to 2.5 million clones, over 90% of which are singletons, and roughly 0.36% rests with the top ten. Specimen: naive CD4+ T cells from PBMCs. Specified subset: CD45RA+ positively selected. The receptors here all came from a man aged 18 to 30 in good health. Some clones in this sample may be carry-over from other donors' samples.

This sequence joins TRBV9 and TRBJ2-2; 10 bases line up with TRBD2. This CDR3 contains 14 residues. Trimming at V came to 3 bases and at J to 7 bases, leaving 3 bases not matched to a gene. Germline V CDR1 and CDR2: SGDLS, YYNGEE. The DNA for the CDR3 is TGTGCCAGCAGCGCACGACTAGCGGGCGGGGAGCTGTTTTTT. This encodes CASSARLAGGELFF.

Notes on this clone: Other DNA sequences from this sample encode an identical CDR3 as well. The V gene is TRBV5-1, the J gene TRBJ2-5, with D tentatively TRBD2 (5 bases). Germline V gene lookup returns CDR1 SGHRS and CDR2 YFSETQ. The CDR3 sequence is 13 residues long. Trimming took 0 bases from V and 5 from J, leaving 8 bases between them. DNA of the CDR3: TGCGCCAGCAGCTTGGGAGGGAAGGAGACCCAGTACTTC. It translates to CASSLGGKETQYF.

This chain links TRBV30 with TRBJ2-6, with TRBD1 matching over 7 bases. Looked up from germline, CDR1 is GTSNPN and CDR2 is SVGIG (reference sequence). This CDR3 has 18 residues. Germline trimming cut 4 bases from V and 1 base from J; bases unmatched to any gene: 13. CDR3 sequence reads: CAWTFLRTGFSGANVLTF. Here the CDR3 DNA reads TGTGCCTGGACCTTCTTAAGGACAGGTTTTTCTGGGGCCAACGTCCTGACTTTC. Looking up the rest from reference TRBV30 and TRBJ2-6 gives the full variable domain: SQTIHQWPATLVQPVGSPLSLECTVEGTSNPNLYWYRQAAGRGLQLLFYSVGIGQISSEVPQNLSASRPQDRQFILSSKKLLLSDSGFYLCAWTFLRTGFSGANVLTFGAGSRLTVL.

This sequence joins TRBV30 and TRBJ2-1, with 11 nucleotides matching TRBD2. The CDR3 is made up of 16 amino acids. V was pared by 2 bases and J by 4 bases, with 7 bases of the junction left unmatched. Germline V lookup: CDR1 GTSNPN, CDR2 SVGIG (reference sequence). The DNA of the CDR3 is TGTGCCTGGAGTCTTCTTCGACTAGCGGGATACAATGAGCAGTTCTTC. Protein: CAWSLLRLAGYNEQFF.

The V gene is TRBV5-6, the J gene TRBJ2-3; D not certain. Germline CDR1 and CDR2: SGHDT and YYEEEE. The CDR3 totals 15 residues. V lost 0 bases to trimming and J lost 2 bases, with 10 bases between them. CDR3: CASSLGSDYTDTQYF. The CDR3 nucleotides are TGTGCCAGCAGCTTGGGATCGGATTACACAGATACGCAGTATTTT.

In the case of this clone: The junction differs from germline at one of its ends, possibly a read error. The gene calls are TRBV6-6 and TRBJ2-1; 14 nucleotides match TRBD2. The CDR3 has 15 residues. Looked up from germline, CDR1 is MNHNY and CDR2 is SVGAGI (reference sequence). CDR3: CASRYSGLAGVEQFF. CDR3 DNA sequence: TGTGCCAGCAGATACTCGGGACTAGCGGGAGTTGAGCAGTTCTTC.

This chain connects TRBV21-1 to TRBJ2-2; no DNA check was done on the table's D call, TRBD1. TRBV21-1 is a listed pseudogene. The CDR3 contains 16 residues. In DNA, the CDR3 is TGTGCCAGAAACGGCCGGGACAGACCTTCCACCGGGGAGCTGTTTTTT. Translation gives CARNGRDRPSTGELFF.

V and J are TRBV14 and TRBJ1-5, with TRBD1 identical over 8 bases. Germline V gene lookup returns CDR1 SGHDN and CDR2 FVKESK. The CDR3 is 14 residues long. Trimming at V came to 4 bases and at J to 3 bases, leaving 2 bases not matched to a gene. The DNA of the CDR3 is TGTGCCAGCAGCCCGGGACAGGTCAATCAGCCCCAGCATTTT. It encodes CASSPGQVNQPQHF. Looking up the rest from reference TRBV14 and TRBJ1-5 gives the full variable domain: EAGVTQFPSHSVIEKGQTVTLRCDPISGHDNLYWYRRVMGKEIKFLLHFVKESKQDESGMPNNRFLAERTGGTYSTLKVQPAELEDSGVYFCASSPGQVNQPQHFGDGTRLSIL.

This chain uses TRBV18 with TRBJ2-7; D is unclear. This CDR3 spans 13 amino acids. The V end lost 1 base, the J end lost 0 bases, and 4 bases lay between the germline ends. The germline CDR1 and CDR2 sequences are KGHSH and LQKENI. The CDR3 nucleotides read TGTGCCAGCTCACCACGGACCTCCTACGAGCAGTACTTC. Protein: CASSPRTSYEQYF.